This paragraph covers one T cell receptor (beta chain) sequence. Its target antigen remains unknown. The record has no base qualities; no much larger clone is one base away. The data belong to a study of T-cell reconstitution after alpha-beta-depleted transplantation in children (dated by TCRdb to about 2016). Concerning the study at large: Using TCR repertoire profiling, the study quantitatively followed how T-cell immune reconstitution unfolded in children after TCRalphabeta/CD19-depleted allogeneic hematopoietic cell transplantation.

Results the study describes overall, beyond this receptor: Over subsequent months, a decline in hyperexpanded clone frequencies was noted, and after one year, T-cell counts and TCRbeta diversity were mostly ascribed to newly produced T cells. The apparently early recovery of alphabetaT-cell counts about two months after transplant reportedly depended on only several hundred rapidly expanded clones that came from non-depleted graft cells. In some patients, the high TCRbeta diversity seen at day 60 was put down to recipient T cells and intrathymic progenitors that had survived conditioning.

What this sample's treatment or condition label stands for: allogeneic hematopoietic cell transplantation with graft depleted of TCRalphabeta T cells and CD19 B cells. The children who served as transplant recipients had been given grafts of TCRalphabeta/CD19-depleted allogeneic hematopoietic cells. Preparation of the library involved PCR. TCRdb shows the sequencer as Illumina HiSeq 2500. Molecular barcoding was employed in the preparation of TCR libraries, with unique molecular identifiers being used to normalize TCRbeta repertoire quantification. TCRdb itself trimmed the public reads at Q25 with fastp, ran MiXCR and retained productive beta chains. Every distinct CDR3 protein forms one entry, paired with its most common genes and DNA. The sample table lists around 300,000 distinct CDR3 sequences, approximately 23% of them with a count of one. The ten biggest clones cover 10% to 11% of the sample.

Here V drops 7 bases and J drops 5 bases, and the junction holds 9 bases not matched to any gene. CDR3 length: 16 amino acids, cysteine to phenylalanine. Here the CDR3 DNA is all that survives: 48 bases in frame from base 1. CDR1 is given as DFQATT and CDR2 as SNEGSKA, both from the germline V gene (reference sequence). The receptor comes from a male patient younger than 18 who had a stem cell transplant for acute lymphoblastic leukemia, so the T cells may come from the graft donor. The chain is assembled from TRBV20-1 and TRBJ2-2; 14 nucleotides in the junction match TRBD2. Sequences were derived from PBMCs, mostly from graft donor cells, sampled 180 days after TCRalphabeta/CD19-depleted stem cell transplant. Read as DNA, the sequence is TGCAGTGTCACGGCCGGGACTAGCGGGAGTACCGGGGAGCTGTTTTTT. This is translated as CSVTAGTSGSTGELFF.